This is a list of T cell receptor beta chains from one sample in a study of tumor and adjacent non-tumor tissue in lung cancer. TCRdb ran MiXCR on the multiplex PCR reads and lists one entry per CDR3 protein. Here the sample spans about 120,000 distinct CDR3 sequences, about 66% being singletons. The sample comprised lung tumor tissue. These receptors all stem from a man in his thirties or forties with non-small cell lung cancer. Both conserved end residues are part of each CDR3. A D gene is named only where the DNA matches it firmly. Size is omitted from some rows. Given values are once, few, many or a class for expanded clones.

j_gene | len | d_gene | v_gene | abundance | CDR3nt | CDR3aa
TRBJ2-1 | 16 | - | TRBV11-2 | once | TGTGCCGGCAGCTTATATGCTAGCGCGTCCTACAAGGAGCAGATCTTC | CAGSLYASASYKEQIF
TRBJ2-3 | 19 | TRBD2 | TRBV20-1 | - | TGCAGTGCTAGACCCACCAGACCCATCCTAGCGGGGGGCGTGGATACGCAGTATTTT | CSARPTRPILAGGVDTQYF
TRBJ2-1 | 13 | - | TRBV29-1 | - | TGCAGCGTTGAAAGGAGTACCCACAATGAGCAGTTCTTC | CSVERSTHNEQFF
TRBJ2-7 | 15 | - | TRBV6-5 | - | TGTGCCAGCAGTTACTCGTTCTCGGGCACCTACGAGCGGTACTTC | CASSYSFSGTYERYF
TRBJ1-5 | 17 | - | TRBV4-2 | - | TGTGCCAGCAGTGATACTAGCGGGGGGGCCGGCACAGATACGCAGCATTTT | CASSDTSGGAGTDTQHF
TRBJ1-5 | 15 | TRBD1 | TRBV20-1 | - | TGCAGTGCTAGAGATATGACAGGGGGGGATCAGCCCCAGCATTTT | CSARDMTGGDQPQHF
TRBJ2-5 | 16 | - | TRBV12-3/TRBV12-4 | - | TGTGCCAGCAGTCCTGGGACATGTGGCTCGGGTGAGACCCAGTACTTC | CASSPGTCGSGETQYF
TRBJ2-4 | 16 | - | TRBV11-1 | - | TGTGCCAGTACACACTCAGGCAGGGCGACCAAAAACATTCTGTACTTC | CASTHSGRATKNILYF
TRBJ1-2 | 13 | - | TRBV20-1 | - | TGCAGTGCTAGGCCGCCTGGGGGCTATAGCGACACCTTC | CSARPPGGYSDTF
TRBJ1-1 | 17 | - | TRBV4-1 | - | TGCGCCAGCAGCCGCCCTACCCAGACAGACTTGAACACTGAAGATTTCTTT | CASSRPTQTDLNTEDFF
TRBJ1-1 | 13 | - | TRBV5-1 | - | TGCGCCAGAAGCTTGATTGGGGGCACTGAAGCTTTCTTT | CARSLIGGTEAFF
TRBJ1-2 | 12 | - | TRBV5-6 | - | TGTGCCAGCAGCCTAAATGCTGATGGCTACACCTTC | CASSLNADGYTF
TRBJ2-5 | 15 | - | TRBV4-3 | - | TGCGCCAGCAGCCAAGGGCTAACGGGGAGGAAGACCCAGTACTTC | CASSQGLTGRKTQYF
TRBJ1-1 | 16 | - | TRBV12-3/TRBV12-4 | - | TGTGCCAGTAGTTCCCCCCTGAGGGGCCGAAACACTGAAGTTTTCTTT | CASSSPLRGRNTEVFF
TRBJ2-5 | 14 | - | TRBV5-4 | - | TGTGCCAGCAGCGTAATGACTAACGTAGGGACCCAGTACTTC | CASSVMTNVGTQYF
TRBJ2-3 | 15 | TRBD1 | TRBV20-1 | many | TGCAGTCCCAGCGGCACAGGGGGCTTCGCAGATACGCAGTATTTT | CSPSGTGGFADTQYF
TRBJ2-1 | 14 | TRBD2 | TRBV20-1 | - | TGCAGTGCTGATAGCGGGGGGGTCTACAATGAGCAGTTCTTC | CSADSGGVYNEQFF
TRBJ2-3 | 12 | - | TRBV5-6 | - | TGTGCCAGCAGCAGAGGGATAGATACTCAGTATTTT | CASSRGIDTQYF
TRBJ2-7 | 11 | - | TRBV20-1 | - | TGCAGTGTTAGATCGGGACACGAGCAGCACTTC | CSVRSGHEQHF
TRBJ1-2 | 16 | - | TRBV4-1 | - | TGCGCCAGCAGCCATGATCAGAGGGGGGCCTCGTATGGCTACACCTTC | CASSHDQRGASYGYTF
TRBJ2-5 | 14 | - | TRBV20-1 | many | TGCAGTGCTAGAGAGGGGTCCCCCCAAGAGACCCAGTACTTC | CSAREGSPQETQYF
TRBJ2-7 | 15 | - | TRBV6-5 | - | TGTGCCAACAGCTTGATTCCGTGCAGTTCCTACGAGCAGTACTTC | CANSLIPCSSYEQYF
TRBJ2-1 | 15 | TRBD2 | TRBV11-2 | - | TGTGCCAGCAGGAATGTACTAGCGGGCGACAATGGGCAGTTCTTC | CASRNVLAGDNGQFF
TRBJ2-7 | 14 | TRBD2 | TRBV20-1 | once | TGCAGTGTTCCCGCAGCGGGAACGGTCTACGAGCAGTACTTC | CSVPAAGTVYEQYF
TRBJ2-3 | 13 | - | TRBV19 | - | TGTGCCACCTGGGGCGGGCGAACAGATACGCAGTATTTT | CATWGGRTDTQYF
TRBJ1-2 | 12 | - | TRBV6-6 | - | TGTGCCGGCGGCCCTCGGGGGTATGGCTACACCTTC | CAGGPRGYGYTF
TRBJ1-2 | 13 | - | TRBV11-2 | few | TGTGCCAGCAGCACCTGGACTGGGGATGGCTACACCTTC | CASSTWTGDGYTF
TRBJ1-1 | 13 | - | TRBV29-1 | - | TGCATCGTCGAAGGGACTAACCTCCCCGCCGCTTTCTTT | CIVEGTNLPAAFF
TRBJ2-2 | 14 | - | TRBV11-2 | many | TGTGCCAGCAGCGCCCGACAGGCCACCGGGGAGCTGTTTTTT | CASSARQATGELFF
TRBJ2-1 | 12 | - | TRBV6-2/TRBV6-3 | few | TGTGCCAGCAGTTCCGGGTACAATGAGCAGTTCTTC | CASSSGYNEQFF
TRBJ2-1 | 14 | - | TRBV20-1 | - | TGCAGTGCTATAGATCTCCGCTCCTACAATGAGCAGTCCTTC | CSAIDLRSYNEQSF
TRBJ1-1 | 13 | - | TRBV5-1 | - | TGCGTCAGCAGTCACCCGACGGGAGGGGAAGCTTTCTTT | CVSSHPTGGEAFF
TRBJ2-1 | 12 | TRBD2 | TRBV29-1 | many | TGCAGCGTCTACCGGACTAGCGGGGAGCAGTTCTTC | CSVYRTSGEQFF
TRBJ2-1 | 11 | - | TRBV11-3 | medium-sized | TGTGCCAGCAGCCCTCGAAATGAGCAGTTCTTC | CASSPRNEQFF
TRBJ2-7 | 14 | - | TRBV29-1 | many | TGCAGCGTTGAAGGTTTATGGGGGCGGTACGAGCAGTACTTC | CSVEGLWGRYEQYF
TRBJ2-1 | 15 | - | TRBV20-1 | - | TGCAGTGCCCTGACCAGGACCAGCGTTCCCCATGAGCAGTTCTTC | CSALTRTSVPHEQFF
TRBJ1-1 | 13 | - | TRBV20-1 | - | TGCACTGCTCCACGGGGGGGTGGCACTGAAGCTTTCTTT | CTAPRGGGTEAFF
TRBJ2-2 | 15 | - | TRBV5-4 | - | TGTGCCAGCAGCTTCGAGGGACCGGACACCGGGGAGCTGTTTTTT | CASSFEGPDTGELFF
TRBJ1-5 | 14 | - | TRBV12-3/TRBV12-4 | many | TGTGCCACGTCGACCGGACACGGCAATCAGCCCCAGCATTTT | CATSTGHGNQPQHF
TRBJ1-6 | 17 | TRBD1 | TRBV4-1 | many | TGCGCCAGCAGCCAGAACCCCGGGACAGCCTATAATTCACCCCTCCACTTT | CASSQNPGTAYNSPLHF